Below are 20 T cell receptor beta chains sequenced from a single sample in a study of cytomegalovirus exposure and HLA in healthy donors. Primers for the PCR totalled 60 Vbeta and 13 Jbeta. Clones were sequenced by immunoSEQ multiplex PCR, and TCRdb holds only the in-frame ones, with some missing. This repertoire includes 95,000 to 110,000 clones. Sequenced input: PBMCs. The receptors here all came from a man between 40 and 49 years old in good health and CMV-seronegative.

This rearrangement joins TRBV9 to TRBJ1-2; 7 bases align to TRBD1. The V segment lost 3 bases and the J segment 7 bases; nucleotides outside the gene matches: 15. The germline V gene has CDR1 SGDLS and CDR2 YYNGEE. The CDR3 runs 16 residues. The CDR3 loop reads CASSASITGDPFGYTF. CDR3 bases: TGTGCCAGCAGCGCCTCTATAACAGGGGATCCGTTTGGCTACACCTTC.

The chain employs TRBV29-1 and TRBJ2-7, with unresolved D. The CDR3 sequence is 13 residues long. The V gene lost 0 bases and the J gene lost 7 bases, with 13 bases spanning the gap. Germline V gene sequence: CDR1 SQVTM, CDR2 ANQGSEA. CDR3: CSVEDPFTREQYF. The DNA for the CDR3 is TGCAGCGTTGAAGACCCCTTCACTCGGGAGCAGTACTTC.

This CDR3 reads CASSFRTGEGYTF. DNA of the CDR3: TGCGCCAGCAGTTTTAGGACAGGGGAAGGCTACACCTTC. The chain joins TRBV10-2 to TRBJ1-2; 9 bases agree with TRBD1. The CDR3 contains 13 residues. With 5 bases clipped from V and 8 bases from J, the junction kept 6 bases outside the gene matches. Germline V lookup: CDR1 WSHSY, CDR2 SAAADI.

V and J are TRBV2 and TRBJ2-3, with TRBD2 identical over 9 bases. The germline gives CDR1 SNHLY, CDR2 FYNNEI. The CDR3 has 14 amino acids. Losses at the gene ends were 7 bases for V and 4 bases for J; bases not matched to a gene: 6. The CDR3 sequence is CASTWTSVADTQYF. The CDR3 nucleotides read TGTGCCAGCACTTGGACTAGCGTGGCAGATACGCAGTATTTT.

V is TRBV7-2 and J is TRBJ2-4, with 12 nucleotides matching TRBD2. From germline, CDR1 is SGHTA and CDR2 FQGNSA. Unmatched junction bases numbered 8, after V lost 0 bases and J lost 2 bases. The CDR3 spans 19 residues. The CDR3 sequence is CASSLAASGRGRSKNIQYF. Here the CDR3 DNA reads TGTGCCAGCAGCTTAGCGGCTAGCGGGAGGGGGAGGTCCAAAAACATTCAGTACTTC.

The chain has TRBV11-2 and TRBJ2-2; 9 bases are shared with TRBD1. V was clipped by 5 bases and J by 6 bases; unmatched bases: 4. CDR1 is SGHAT, CDR2 FQNNGV, per germline. This CDR3 contains 14 residues. CDR3 in DNA: TGTGCCAGCAGCCGTAGACAGGGGGCCGGGGAGCTGTTTTTT. Protein: CASSRRQGAGELFF.

The chain employs TRBV6-6 and TRBJ1-1; 7 bases match TRBD1. The CDR3 covers 12 residues. Germline V gene lookup returns CDR1 MNHNY and CDR2 SVGAGI (reference sequence). V trimming: 5 bases; J trimming: 4 bases; junction bases outside the gene matches: 1. The CDR3 spells CASSPGGTEAFF. The CDR3 DNA is TGTGCCAGCAGTCCAGGGGGCACTGAAGCTTTCTTT.

V is TRBV19 and J is TRBJ1-1; maybe TRBD1 (5 bases). Germline V lookup: CDR1 LNHDA, CDR2 SQIVND (reference sequence). Trimming took off 0 bases at V and 4 bases at J, with 12 bases between the two ends. There are 15 residues in the CDR3. The DNA of the CDR3 is TGTGCCAGTAGTATAGACAGGGTTAGCGGCACTGAAGCTTTCTTT. Residues: CASSIDRVSGTEAFF.

The chain uses TRBV11-3 and TRBJ2-1, with 7 bases matching TRBD1. The CDR3 covers 13 residues. CDR1 SGHNT and CDR2 YENEEA come from the germline V gene. V gave up 5 bases and J gave up 7 bases; unmatched junction bases: 5. The CDR3 reads CASSQETGNEQFF. Written as DNA, the CDR3 is TGTGCCAGCAGCCAAGAGACAGGGAATGAGCAGTTCTTC. The full variable domain, completed using reference TRBV11-3 and TRBJ2-1, is EAGVVQSPRYKIIEKKQPVAFWCNPISGHNTLYWYLQNLGQGPELLIRYENEEAVDDSQLPKDRFSAERLKGVDSTLKIQPAELGDSAVYLCASSQETGNEQFFGPGTRLTVL.

V gene TRBV19 combines with J gene TRBJ2-1; 8 nucleotides align to TRBD1. Germline V gene lookup returns CDR1 LNHDA and CDR2 SQIVND (reference sequence). This CDR3 comprises 15 residues. The ends lost 6 bases at V and 4 bases at J; junction bases unmatched: 8. Here the CDR3 DNA reads TGTGCCAGTAGGAAAGACAGGGGAAGGTACAATGAGCAGTTCTTC. It translates to CASRKDRGRYNEQFF.

This rearrangement joins TRBV6-5 to TRBJ2-7, with D perhaps TRBD1 (6 bases). Germline CDR1 MNHEY, CDR2 SVGAGI. The CDR3 extends over 14 amino acids. V lost 5 bases and J 5 bases, leaving 16 bases between the germline ends. CDR3 protein: CASSTGGGRDEQYF. CDR3 DNA: TGTGCCAGCAGTACGGGTGGGGGCCGCGACGAGCAGTACTTC.

This chain uses TRBV30 with TRBJ1-1, with 8 bases matching TRBD1. The CDR3 loop spans 12 amino acids. Trimming removed 2 bases from V and 9 bases from J; junction bases left unmatched: 5. Germline assignment: CDR1 GTSNPN and CDR2 SVGIG (reference sequence). The CDR3 DNA reads TGTGCCTGGAGTCCTGGGGACAGGAAAGCTTTCTTT. Amino acids: CAWSPGDRKAFF.

This chain uses TRBV19 with TRBJ2-7; TRBD1 is a possible D gene (5 bases). The CDR3 consists of 13 residues. The germline V gene encodes CDR1 LNHDA and CDR2 SQIVND (reference sequence). Between the trimmed V and J ends, which lost 5 bases and 2 bases, there was a span of 10 bases. The CDR3 loop is CASSFLGAYEQYF. Written as DNA, the CDR3 is TGTGCCAGTAGTTTCCTAGGGGCCTACGAGCAGTACTTC.

J is TRBJ1-1 and V is TRBV4-3, with D unresolved. The CDR3 sequence is 13 residues long. Trimming took 3 bases from V and 0 from J, leaving 5 bases between them. Germline values: CDR1 LGHNA, CDR2 YSLEER. CDR3 DNA sequence: TGCGCCAGCAGCCAGGTAGTGAACACTGAAGCTTTCTTT. This codes for CASSQVVNTEAFF.

The CDR3 here is CAISKGTEQGNTEAFF. The CDR3 DNA sequence: TGTGCCATCAGTAAAGGGACCGAACAGGGGAACACTGAAGCTTTCTTT. The chain links TRBV10-3 to TRBJ1-1, with D perhaps matching TRBD1 (6 bases). There are 16 residues in the CDR3. Trimming left V 5 bases short and J 1 base short, with 17 bases between. From germline, CDR1 is ENHRY and CDR2 SYGVKD.

The V gene is TRBV13, the J gene TRBJ2-1; 14 positions match TRBD2. The germline gives CDR1 PRHDT, CDR2 FYEKMQ (reference sequence). The J segment lost 8 bases and the V segment lost 4 bases, leaving 7 bases of the junction unmatched. This CDR3 region has 16 residues. The CDR3 sequence is CASSSDGTSGSYEQFF. Here the CDR3 DNA reads TGTGCCAGCAGCTCCGACGGGACTAGCGGGAGCTATGAGCAGTTCTTC.

This chain links TRBV6-1 with TRBJ1-4, with D hard to call. This CDR3 spans 15 amino acids. Per the germline V gene, CDR1 is MNHNS and CDR2 is SASEGT. V was cut by 0 bases and J by 6 bases, with 11 bases left in between. The CDR3 is CASSEAWQVHEKLFF. CDR3 nucleotide sequence: TGTGCCAGCAGTGAAGCGTGGCAGGTCCATGAAAAACTGTTTTTT.

The J gene is TRBJ2-7, the V gene TRBV28; TRBD2 aligns across 7 bases. The CDR3 sequence is 14 residues long. The V gene's germline CDR1 is MDHEN and CDR2 SYDVKM. V lost 5 bases, J lost 2 bases, and 6 bases stayed unmatched. The CDR3, as DNA: TGTGCCAGCAGTCGACGGGCGGGGGCCTACGAGCAGTACTTC. As protein: CASSRRAGAYEQYF. The entire variable domain, with the rest obtained from reference TRBV28 and TRBJ2-7, is as follows: DVKVTQSSRYLVKRTGEKVFLECVQDMDHENMFWYRQDPGLGLRLIYFSYDVKMKEKGDIPEGYSVSREKKERFSLILESASTNQTSMYLCASSRRAGAYEQYFGPGTRLTVT.

V and J are TRBV7-2 and TRBJ1-2; 10 bases fit TRBD1. The germline gives CDR1 SGHTA, CDR2 FQGNSA. V shed 3 bases and J 0 bases; nucleotides not matched to a gene: 7. The CDR3 length is 17 residues. The CDR3 DNA follows: TGTGCCAGCAGCTTCTCGACAGGGGGCCCTCCTAACTATGGCTACACCTTC. Protein: CASSFSTGGPPNYGYTF.

The chain joins TRBV19 to TRBJ1-5, with 9 bases aligning to TRBD1. Germline values: CDR1 LNHDA, CDR2 SQIVND (reference sequence). The length of the CDR3 is 16 residues. V dropped 10 bases and J dropped 0; count of bases not matched to a gene: 10. The CDR3 protein is CATKDRGGNSNQPQHF. As DNA, the CDR3 is TGTGCCACTAAAGACAGGGGGGGTAATAGCAATCAGCCCCAGCATTTT.